This is a list of T cell receptor beta chains from one sample in a study of T cell changes during pregnancy in multiple sclerosis. Profiled with immunoSEQ multiplex PCR; TCRdb holds only in-frame clones, not every one. Of 66,000 or so clones in the sample, just under 90% were seen once. Here the sequenced sample was peripheral blood, taken in the first trimester of pregnancy. The receptors originated from a female donor in good health, enrolled as a control in a pregnancy study. Both conserved end residues are part of each CDR3. D genes are given only for firm matches. Only part of the rows carry a size: once, few, many, or a class if the clone is expanded.

V	D	J	length	size	DNA	CDR3
TRBV2	.	TRBJ2-3	16	.	TGTGCCAGCAGTGAACAACGGTTACCTAGCACAGATACGCAGTATTTT	CASSEQRLPSTDTQYF
TRBV5-1	TRBD1	TRBJ2-1	15	.	TGCGCCAGCAGCTCCGACAGGGGGCCCTACAATGAGCAGTTCTTC	CASSSDRGPYNEQFF
TRBV6-1	TRBD1	TRBJ1-2	14	.	TGTGCCAGCAGTGGTGACCGGGACAGCTATGGCTACACCTTC	CASSGDRDSYGYTF
TRBV4-2	TRBD1	TRBJ2-5	16	.	TGTGCCAGCAGCCAAGCCCTGACAGGGGTTGGAGAGACCCAGTACTTC	CASSQALTGVGETQYF
TRBV5-4	TRBD1	TRBJ2-7	17	.	TGTGCCAGCAGCTTGGATAATGACAGGGGGCTTTCCTACGAGCAGTACTTC	CASSLDNDRGLSYEQYF
TRBV15	.	TRBJ1-2	13	.	TGTGCCACCAGCACAGGGGTTCTGACAGGCTACACCTTC	CATSTGVLTGYTF
TRBV4-3	.	TRBJ1-2	15	once	TGCGCCAGCAGCCAAGACGGCAGGCTATTCTATGGCTACACCTTC	CASSQDGRLFYGYTF
TRBV7-6	.	TRBJ1-2	16	.	TGTGCCAGCAGCCCCTCCTTTTTGGAGGCTAACTATGGCTACACCTTC	CASSPSFLEANYGYTF
TRBV4-1	.	TRBJ1-2	17	.	TGCGCCAGCAGCCAAGAAGAAGGGGGAATCCCGTCGGATGGCTACACCTTC	CASSQEEGGIPSDGYTF
TRBV6-5	.	TRBJ1-2	15	many	TGTGCCAGCAGTTACCGCGGGGCGATGAACTATGGCTACACCTTC	CASSYRGAMNYGYTF
TRBV2	.	TRBJ1-1	14	.	TGTGCCAGCAGTGAAGGGGGGCCAAAAGGGGCAGCTTTCTTT	CASSEGGPKGAAFF
TRBV19	.	TRBJ1-6	15	.	TGTGCCAGTAGGCCTAGACAGAGAGATAATTCACCCCTCCACTTT	CASRPRQRDNSPLHF
TRBV4-2	TRBD1	TRBJ2-1	16	.	TGTGCCAGCAGCCAGCCGGGACAGGGGGAGAACAATGAGCAGTTCTTC	CASSQPGQGENNEQFF
TRBV11-2	.	TRBJ2-7	15	.	TGTGCCAGCAGCTTAGAGTCCTCCACAGGGTCCGAGCAGTACTTC	CASSLESSTGSEQYF
TRBV19	TRBD1	TRBJ1-1	15	.	TGTGCCAGTAGTATCACAGGGGCTTCGAACACTGAAGCTTTCTTT	CASSITGASNTEAFF
TRBV5-6	TRBD1	TRBJ2-7	15	.	TGTGCCAGCACCGAACCGGGACAGGCTCGGTACGAGCAGTACTTC	CASTEPGQARYEQYF
TRBV5-4	TRBD2	TRBJ2-7	17	.	TGTGCCAGCAGCTGGGGACTAGCGGGGGGAACTTCCTACGAGCAGTACTTC	CASSWGLAGGTSYEQYF
TRBV19	.	TRBJ1-4	13	.	TGTGCCAGTAGCAACAGGGTCGGTGAAAAACTGTTTTTT	CASSNRVGEKLFF
TRBV5-5	TRBD1	TRBJ1-2	13	.	TGTGCCAGCAGCAGGGGACAGTCCTATGGCTACACCTTC	CASSRGQSYGYTF
TRBV7-2	.	TRBJ1-2	15	.	TGTGCCAGCAGCCTACGGACAAGAAGTGGGTATGGCTACACCTTC	CASSLRTRSGYGYTF
TRBV9	TRBD1	TRBJ1-4	15	.	TGTGCCAGCAGCTCAACAGGGGATACGCGGGAAAAACTGTTTTTT	CASSSTGDTREKLFF
TRBV7-2	.	TRBJ1-5	15	.	TGTGCCAGCAGCTTGGCAGTGAATAGCAATCAGCCCCAGCATTTT	CASSLAVNSNQPQHF
TRBV6-6	.	TRBJ1-5	14	.	TGTGCCAGCCAAATGGACAGTAGCAATCAGCCCCAGCATTTT	CASQMDSSNQPQHF
TRBV9	.	TRBJ2-5	15	.	TGTGCCAGCAGCGTAGCACCCGGGGACCAAGAGACCCAGTACTTC	CASSVAPGDQETQYF
TRBV30	TRBD2	TRBJ2-2	16	.	TGTGCCTGGAGTTCTAGCGGGGCCGCTAACACCGGGGAGCTGTTTTTT	CAWSSSGAANTGELFF
TRBV2	.	TRBJ1-3	15	.	TGTGCCAGCAGTGACGGACTCCTCTCTGGAAACACCATATATTTT	CASSDGLLSGNTIYF
TRBV25-1	TRBD1	TRBJ1-2	18	.	TGTGCCAGCAGTGACGCGACAGGGGGTCGTCTAATTGGCTATGGCTACACCTTC	CASSDATGGRLIGYGYTF
TRBV6-1	TRBD1	TRBJ1-1	14	.	TGTGCCAGCAGTGGGAGGACAGGGGCCACTGAAGCTTTCTTT	CASSGRTGATEAFF
TRBV2	.	TRBJ1-3	15	.	TGTGCCAGCAGTGAGGCAGTTCTTTCTGGAAACACCATATATTTT	CASSEAVLSGNTIYF
TRBV6-5	TRBD1	TRBJ1-1	15	.	TGTGCCAGCAGCCGCGACAGGGGACAGAACACTGAAGCTTTCTTT	CASSRDRGQNTEAFF
TRBV19	.	TRBJ2-5	15	.	TGTGCCACCCTCCCCTTTCGGGGGTCAAGGGAGACCCAGTACTTC	CATLPFRGSRETQYF
TRBV7-9	.	TRBJ1-2	11	few	TGTGCCAGCAGTCGTTTAGATGGCTACACCTTC	CASSRLDGYTF
TRBV11-2	.	TRBJ1-4	14	.	TGTGCCAGCAGCTTAGATTCCTACTTTGAAAAACTGTTTTTT	CASSLDSYFEKLFF
TRBV7-9	.	TRBJ1-4	16	.	TGTGCCAGCAGCCAATCCGAGGTTGCAACTAATGAAAAACTGTTTTTT	CASSQSEVATNEKLFF
TRBV7-9	.	TRBJ2-2	16	.	TGTGCCAGCAGCTTAGTTAGCGTCAGCAACACCGGGGAGCTGTTTTTT	CASSLVSVSNTGELFF
TRBV5-1	TRBD1	TRBJ2-2	15	few	TGCGCCACCAATACCGGGACAGAGAACACCGGGGAGCTGTTTTTT	CATNTGTENTGELFF
TRBV10-3	.	TRBJ1-2	12	.	TGTGCCATCAGTGATCAGGTCTCTGGCTACACCTTC	CAISDQVSGYTF
TRBV18	.	TRBJ1-1	16	few	TGTGCCAGCTCACCAACGATTCAGGGTGGGTTCACTGAAGCTTTCTTT	CASSPTIQGGFTEAFF
TRBV9	.	TRBJ2-5	14	.	TGTGCCAGCAGCGTAGCTACGTCTAGCGTGGACCAGTACTTC	CASSVATSSVDQYF
TRBV13	.	TRBJ2-5	13	.	TGTGCCAGCAGCTTAGGATCAAGCGAGACCCAGTACTTC	CASSLGSSETQYF
TRBV5-1	.	TRBJ1-1	14	.	TGCGCCAGCAGCCCGGGTTTTTTGGACACTGAAGCTTTCTTT	CASSPGFLDTEAFF
TRBV10-1	.	TRBJ1-1	14	.	TGCGCCAAAACAAGACAGCCCTTTAACACTGAAGCTTTCTTT	CAKTRQPFNTEAFF
TRBV4-3	.	TRBJ2-3	12	once	TGCGCCAGCAGCCAAGATTTAGAGACGCAGTATTTT	CASSQDLETQYF
TRBV29-1	TRBD1	TRBJ1-1	13	.	TGCAGCGGGGGACAGGGGACGAACACTGAAGCTTTCTTT	CSGGQGTNTEAFF
TRBV7-3	.	TRBJ2-7	13	once	TGTGCCAGCAGCTTGGGAGGCCGGTACGAGCAGTACTTC	CASSLGGRYEQYF
TRBV5-8	.	TRBJ1-2	17	.	TGTGCCAGCAGCCTGTCGGAATTAGGAGGAACCCTCTATGGCTACACCTTC	CASSLSELGGTLYGYTF
TRBV30	TRBD1	TRBJ1-1	16	.	TGTGCCTGGAGTGTTCCCTGGACAGGGGAGAACACTGAAGCTTTCTTT	CAWSVPWTGENTEAFF
TRBV4-3	TRBD2	TRBJ2-2	15	.	TGCGCCAGCAGCCAAAAAGCGGGACCCACCGGGGAGCTGTTTTTT	CASSQKAGPTGELFF